The rows below give T cell receptor beta chains drawn from one sample of a study of T cell responses to AZD1222 COVID-19 vaccine. TCRdb keeps only in-frame clones here, not all; method: immunoSEQ multiplex PCR. In the table there are about 110,000 clones, over 85% of which are singletons. The specimen was peripheral blood, collected on day 0 of MenACWY control vaccination. These receptors were obtained from an adult in good health. Each CDR3 is given with its conserved first and last residue. A D gene is named only where the DNA matches it firmly. For some rows the clone size is stated as once, few or many, or as a class when expanded; others skip it.

D: -
size: -
J: TRBJ1-2
V: TRBV5-1
CDR3: CASSLALQKANYGYTF
DNA: TGCGCCAGCAGCTTGGCCCTGCAGAAAGCTAACTATGGCTACACCTTC

D: -
size: -
J: TRBJ1-5
V: TRBV9
CDR3: CASSGGTRSNQPQHF
DNA: TGTGCCAGCAGCGGGGGGACACGTAGCAATCAGCCCCAGCATTTT

D: -
size: -
J: TRBJ1-5
V: TRBV5-1
CDR3: CASSLEPGQPQHF
DNA: TGCGCCAGCAGCTTGGAGCCGGGTCAGCCCCAGCATTTT

D: -
size: -
J: TRBJ1-1
V: TRBV7-2
CDR3: CASSLGQGSTEAFF
DNA: TGTGCCAGCAGCTTAGGTCAGGGATCGACTGAAGCTTTCTTT

D: TRBD1
size: -
J: TRBJ1-5
V: TRBV19
CDR3: CASSADRGNSNQPQHF
DNA: TGTGCCAGTAGTGCGGACAGGGGAAATAGCAATCAGCCCCAGCATTTT

D: -
size: -
J: TRBJ1-6
V: TRBV9
CDR3: CASSVGLDFNSPLHF
DNA: TGTGCCAGCAGCGTCGGACTCGATTTTAATTCACCCCTCCACTTT

D: -
size: -
J: TRBJ1-2
V: TRBV28
CDR3: CASSLGGMDTYYGYTF
DNA: TGTGCCAGCAGTTTGGGCGGTATGGACACCTACTATGGCTACACCTTC

D: -
size: -
J: TRBJ2-5
V: TRBV7-8
CDR3: CASSQKVWGVWDARWETQYF
DNA: TGTGCCAGCAGCCAGAAAGTGTGGGGGGTTTGGGACGCTCGGTGGGAGACCCAGTACTTC

D: TRBD1
size: -
J: TRBJ2-1
V: TRBV10-3
CDR3: CAISDSGQVVPNEQFF
DNA: TGTGCCATCAGTGATTCCGGACAGGTGGTGCCCAATGAGCAGTTCTTC

D: TRBD1
size: -
J: TRBJ1-2
V: TRBV19
CDR3: CASSRTGVLNYGYTF
DNA: TGTGCCAGTAGTCGTACAGGGGTCCTTAACTATGGCTACACCTTC

D: -
size: -
J: TRBJ2-4
V: TRBV7-2
CDR3: CASSSPGVIAKNIQYF
DNA: TGTGCCAGCAGCTCACCCGGCGTTATAGCCAAAAACATTCAGTACTTC

D: TRBD1
size: -
J: TRBJ2-7
V: TRBV19
CDR3: CASSGQGLFEQYF
DNA: TGTGCCAGTAGTGGACAGGGCTTGTTCGAGCAGTACTTC

D: TRBD1
size: -
J: TRBJ2-3
V: TRBV2
CDR3: CASGYRDRGFDATDTQYF
DNA: TGTGCCAGCGGTTACCGGGACAGGGGGTTCGATGCCACAGATACGCAGTATTTT

D: TRBD1
size: -
J: TRBJ2-3
V: TRBV18
CDR3: CASSPGQDRTDTQYF
DNA: TGTGCCAGCTCACCAGGACAGGACCGCACAGATACGCAGTATTTT

D: -
size: once
J: TRBJ1-2
V: TRBV6-5
CDR3: CASSYSRQGSNGYTF
DNA: TGTGCCAGCAGTTACTCGCGGCAGGGTAGCAACGGCTACACCTTC

D: TRBD1
size: -
J: TRBJ1-1
V: TRBV4-3
CDR3: CASGYRGTEAFF
DNA: TGCGCCAGCGGCTACAGGGGCACTGAAGCTTTCTTT

D: TRBD2
size: -
J: TRBJ2-2
V: TRBV24-1
CDR3: CATSDLPTSGGTNTGELFF
DNA: TGTGCCACCAGTGATTTGCCGACTAGCGGGGGGACGAATACCGGGGAGCTGTTTTTT

D: -
size: -
J: TRBJ1-2
V: TRBV11-2
CDR3: CASSSLDLGGDGYTF
DNA: TGTGCCAGCAGCTCATTAGACCTGGGGGGCGATGGCTACACCTTC

D: TRBD1
size: -
J: TRBJ1-1
V: TRBV6-5
CDR3: CATYLYDRGTEAFF
DNA: TGTGCCACCTACCTATACGACAGGGGCACTGAAGCTTTCTTT

D: -
size: -
J: TRBJ1-2
V: TRBV4-1
CDR3: CASSQDPGRGKANYGYTF
DNA: TGCGCCAGCAGCCAAGATCCAGGGAGAGGCAAGGCTAACTATGGCTACACCTTC

D: -
size: -
J: TRBJ1-4
V: TRBV2
CDR3: CASSDTPGMSEKLFF
DNA: TGTGCCAGCAGTGATACCCCGGGAATGAGTGAAAAACTGTTTTTT

D: -
size: once
J: TRBJ2-7
V: TRBV25-1
CDR3: CASSSRGGGAEQYF
DNA: TGTGCCAGCAGTTCACGGGGAGGAGGGGCCGAGCAGTACTTC

D: -
size: -
J: TRBJ2-2
V: TRBV19
CDR3: CASSHTTGNTGELFF
DNA: TGTGCCAGTAGTCACACGACAGGGAACACCGGGGAGCTGTTTTTT

D: -
size: -
J: TRBJ1-1
V: TRBV4-1
CDR3: CASSQGGGLNTEAFF
DNA: TGCGCCAGCAGCCAAGGGGGGGGCTTGAACACTGAAGCTTTCTTT

D: TRBD1
size: -
J: TRBJ1-2
V: TRBV29-1
CDR3: CSATGQQVAYGYTF
DNA: TGCAGCGCGACGGGACAGCAGGTCGCGTATGGCTACACCTTC

D: TRBD1
size: -
J: TRBJ1-2
V: TRBV5-1
CDR3: CASSPGQGAYGYTF
DNA: TGCGCCAGCAGCCCCGGACAGGGAGCCTATGGCTACACCTTC

D: -
size: -
J: TRBJ1-2
V: TRBV25-1
CDR3: CASSQYYGYTF
DNA: TGTGCCAGCAGCCAGTACTATGGCTACACCTTC

D: TRBD2
size: -
J: TRBJ2-1
V: TRBV7-6
CDR3: CASSLYGLGGGVNEQFF
DNA: TGTGCCAGCAGCCTCTATGGGCTTGGGGGGGGAGTCAATGAGCAGTTCTTC

D: -
size: -
J: TRBJ1-3
V: TRBV6-6
CDR3: CASSQTDSGNTIYF
DNA: TGTGCCAGCAGCCAAACTGACTCTGGAAACACCATATATTTT

D: -
size: once
J: TRBJ2-4
V: TRBV28
CDR3: CASKDSVTTAKNIQYF
DNA: TGTGCCAGCAAGGACAGCGTAACTACAGCCAAAAACATTCAGTACTTC

D: TRBD2
size: -
J: TRBJ2-3
V: TRBV27
CDR3: CASSIHGGGSTDTQYF
DNA: TGTGCCAGCAGTATCCACGGGGGGGGTAGCACAGATACGCAGTATTTT

D: TRBD2
size: -
J: TRBJ2-3
V: TRBV19
CDR3: CASSPGLGADTQYF
DNA: TGTGCCAGTAGTCCCGGACTAGGGGCAGATACGCAGTATTTT

D: -
size: -
J: TRBJ1-1
V: TRBV5-1
CDR3: CASSLPGGPGDTEAFF
DNA: TGCGCCAGCAGCTTACCTGGGGGCCCCGGGGACACTGAAGCTTTCTTT

D: -
size: -
J: TRBJ1-2
V: TRBV11-1
CDR3: CASSLGPSGYTF
DNA: TGTGCCAGCAGCTTAGGCCCTTCTGGCTACACCTTC

D: -
size: -
J: TRBJ2-2
V: TRBV11-2
CDR3: CASSRERATGELFF
DNA: TGTGCCAGCAGCCGGGAGCGGGCGACCGGGGAGCTGTTTTTT

D: -
size: -
J: TRBJ2-7
V: TRBV7-9
CDR3: CASSLGVQDSLSYEQYF
DNA: TGTGCCAGCAGCTTAGGTGTTCAGGACAGTCTCTCCTACGAGCAGTACTTC

D: TRBD1
size: few
J: TRBJ2-7
V: TRBV6-1
CDR3: CASSDPQGDEQYF
DNA: TGTGCCAGCAGTGACCCGCAGGGGGACGAGCAGTACTTC

D: TRBD2
size: -
J: TRBJ2-7
V: TRBV6-5
CDR3: CASRLLAGGAYEQYF
DNA: TGTGCCAGCAGGTTGCTAGCGGGGGGTGCCTACGAGCAGTACTTC

D: -
size: -
J: TRBJ2-1
V: TRBV13
CDR3: CASSSRGGTLYNEQFF
DNA: TGTGCCAGCAGCTCCAGGGGGGGTACGCTCTACAATGAGCAGTTCTTC

D: TRBD2
size: -
J: TRBJ2-7
V: TRBV18
CDR3: CASSPPGGAYEQYF
DNA: TGTGCCAGCTCACCGCCGGGGGGGGCCTACGAGCAGTACTTC

D: TRBD1
size: -
J: TRBJ1-5
V: TRBV4-1
CDR3: CASSQPRQGFPYQPQHF
DNA: TGCGCCAGCAGCCAACCTAGACAGGGCTTCCCCTATCAGCCCCAGCATTTT

D: -
size: -
J: TRBJ1-2
V: TRBV29-1
CDR3: CSVEDFGGWNYGYTF
DNA: TGCAGCGTTGAAGATTTCGGGGGATGGAACTATGGCTACACCTTC

D: -
size: -
J: TRBJ2-7
V: TRBV28
CDR3: CASSPDTVSYEQYF
DNA: TGTGCCAGCAGTCCGGACACCGTGTCCTACGAGCAGTACTTC

D: -
size: once
J: TRBJ1-2
V: TRBV2
CDR3: CASSGETRLGGYTF
DNA: TGTGCCAGCAGTGGAGAGACTCGATTAGGGGGCTACACCTTC